Given below is one TCR beta chain in context. Its antigen is not known. This sample is part of a study of Graves' ophthalmopathy and Graves' hyperthyroidism. Background on the study: Sampling took place at initial diagnosis, with peripheral blood obtained before any treatment.

RNA transcripts were the source from which TCR beta CDR3 regions were amplified. First-round RT-PCR used HTBI primers; second-round multiplex PCR followed. TCRdb reanalysed the multiplex PCR reads using MiXCR and keeps one entry per CDR3 protein. The table records around 670,000 distinct CDR3 sequences, about 44% of them present only once. General study results and limits: Progression of ophthalmopathy was predicted by the model with 65% to 71% sensitivity and around 72% specificity.

V was clipped by 2 bases and J by 3 bases, with 16 bases between them. CDR1 is PRHDT and CDR2 is FYEKMQ in the germline V gene (reference sequence). This CDR3 comprises 16 residues. What was sequenced was peripheral blood. The chain recombines TRBV13 with TRBJ2-5; D tentatively reads TRBD1 or TRBD2 (5 bases each). This clonotype was obtained from an adult man with Graves' ophthalmopathy. The CDR3 nucleotides read TGTGCCAGCAGCTTAACAGGCTGGGGGAAAAAAGAGACCCAGTACTTC. It yields the protein CASSLTGWGKKETQYF.